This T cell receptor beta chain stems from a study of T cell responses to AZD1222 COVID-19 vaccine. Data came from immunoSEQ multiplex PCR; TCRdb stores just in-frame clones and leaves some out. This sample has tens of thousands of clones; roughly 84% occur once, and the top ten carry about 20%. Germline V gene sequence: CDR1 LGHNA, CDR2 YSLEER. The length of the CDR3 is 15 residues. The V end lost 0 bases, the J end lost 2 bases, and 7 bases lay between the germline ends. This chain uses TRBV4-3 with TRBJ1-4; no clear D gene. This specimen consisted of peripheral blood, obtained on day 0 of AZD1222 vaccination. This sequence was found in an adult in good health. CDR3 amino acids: CASSQDGSTNEKLFF. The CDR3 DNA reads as TGCGCCAGCAGCCAAGACGGATCGACTAATGAAAAACTGTTTTTT.